This TCR beta chain is drawn from a study of cytomegalovirus exposure and HLA in healthy donors. Study results and limitations: Apart from CMV serostatus, no immune exposure information was available. A list of 164 TCR beta chains associated with cytomegalovirus was given.

Trimming removed 3 bases from V and 0 bases from J, with 15 bases in between. The CDR3 has 18 amino acids. CDR1 is MDHEN and CDR2 is SYDVKM in the germline V gene. Remarks on this clone: Its antigen is not identified.

PCR used 60 Vbeta primers and 13 Jbeta primers. Produced via immunoSEQ multiplex PCR; TCRdb's table is partial and in-frame only. The listing contains 150,000 to 250,000 clones. This sequence joins TRBV28 and TRBJ2-6; D may be TRBD1 (6 bases). The origin of this receptor is a boy under 18 in good health and CMV-seronegative. Input material: PBMCs. The CDR3 DNA is TGTGCCAGCAGTTTTAGAGGGACACGCTACTCTGGGGCCAACGTCCTGACTTTC. This gives the protein CASSFRGTRYSGANVLTF.